This T cell receptor (beta chain) was sequenced in a study of T-cell reconstitution after alpha-beta-depleted transplantation in children. Notes on the study in general: Expanded graft clones, several hundred of them, were reportedly the source of alpha-beta T cells about two months after transplant. Certain patients had high TCRbeta diversity at day 60, and it came from recipient T cells and thymic progenitors that survived. The authors attributed T-cell counts and diversity one year after transplant mostly to newly produced T cells.

Germline V CDR1 and CDR2: LGHNA, YNFKEQ. V lost 2 bases to trimming and J lost 0 bases, with 5 bases between them. The CDR3 totals 13 residues. On this clonotype: Its specificity is not known.

Preparation of the TCRbeta library used unique molecular identifiers. TCRdb reprocessed the PCR reads via MiXCR and lists one record per CDR3 protein. The table lists fewer than 700,000 distinct CDR3 sequences, 10% to 15% of them singletons. The chain couples TRBV4-2 to TRBJ2-7; D ambiguous. The TCR comes from a male patient younger than 18 who had a stem cell transplant for acute myeloid leukemia, so the T cells may come from the graft donor. This sample comprised PBMCs, mostly from graft donor cells, obtained 360 days after TCRalphabeta/CD19-depleted stem cell transplant. Here the CDR3 reads CASSQSSSYEQYF. CDR3 DNA: TGTGCCAGCAGCCAATCAAGCTCCTACGAGCAGTACTTC.